The next 8 T cell receptor beta chains were all read from a single sample in a study of blood T cell repertoires in COVID-19 (dated by TCRdb to the early 2020s). Libraries were prepared through the immunoSEQ multiplex PCR assay. TCRdb limited this immuneACCESS table to in-frame rearrangements with V and J called. A share of clones is missing; checked studies link under half to unresolved V genes, and the rest is unexplained. Present in this sample are 120,000 to 150,000 clones, about 85% of which were seen just once. 1.6% of the sample is in the top ten clones. The sequencing sample was made of peripheral blood. The receptors here all came from a human donor in a cohort sampled during active COVID-19.

The rearrangement joins TRBV2 to TRBJ2-1; D is ambiguous. The CDR3 sequence is 15 residues long. The ends were cut back, 7 bases at V and 6 bases at J, with 19 bases in the middle. Germline CDR1 SNHLY, CDR2 FYNNEI. CDR3 nucleotide sequence: TGTGCCAGCAAGGCTTTTCCGAATCCAGGCAATGAGCAGTTCTTC. Translated: CASKAFPNPGNEQFF.

The V call is TRBV28, the J call TRBJ2-1; TRBD2 aligns across 7 bases. This CDR3 region has 13 residues. Germline V lookup: CDR1 MDHEN, CDR2 SYDVKM. V trimming: 10 bases; J trimming: 8 bases; junction bases outside the gene matches: 11. The CDR3 is CATVLGGSDEQFF. The CDR3 bases are TGTGCCACCGTGCTGGGCGGGAGTGATGAGCAGTTCTTC. Filled out from reference TRBV28 and TRBJ2-1, the complete variable domain reads DVKVTQSSRYLVKRTGEKVFLECVQDMDHENMFWYRQDPGLGLRLIYFSYDVKMKEKGDIPEGYSVSREKKERFSLILESASTNQTSMYLCATVLGGSDEQFFGPGTRLTVL.

The chain carries TRBV6-5 and TRBJ1-4, with D possibly being TRBD1 (5 bases). V was shortened by 3 bases and J by 7 bases, with 15 bases between the two germline ends. CDR1 and CDR2 from the germline V gene are MNHEY and SVGAGI. The CDR3 runs to 15 residues. CDR3 sequence (DNA): TGTGCCAGCAGTTATGACCGGGTGGGGGGTGAAAAACTGTTTTTT. It encodes CASSYDRVGGEKLFF.

The chain links TRBV7-2 to TRBJ2-3; 7 nucleotides agree with TRBD1. The length of the CDR3 is 13 residues. The germline V gene encodes CDR1 SGHTA and CDR2 FQGNSA. The V and J ends lost 2 bases and 9 bases, in that order; junction bases with no gene match: 5. Here the CDR3 reads CASSLNRGETQYF. The CDR3 DNA reads TGTGCCAGCAGCTTAAACAGGGGAGAGACGCAGTATTTT.

CDR3 sequence (DNA): TGTGCCAGCAGTTCCCTAGCGGACAGCACAGATACGCAGTATTTT. It translates to CASSSLADSTDTQYF. The chain couples TRBV28 to TRBJ2-3; 7 nucleotides align to TRBD2. Germline CDR1 is MDHEN and CDR2 is SYDVKM. Trimming took 4 bases from V and 0 from J; bases not matched to a gene: 4. The CDR3 runs to 15 residues.

The CDR3 coding sequence is TGTGCCAGTATCTCACAACCGGGACAGGGAGGAACTGAAGCTTTCTTT. Its translation: CASISQPGQGGTEAFF. The V gene is TRBV19, the J gene TRBJ1-1, with 9 bases lining up with TRBD1. V shed 7 bases and J 5 bases; nucleotides not matched to a gene: 14. The germline V gene encodes CDR1 LNHDA and CDR2 SQIVND (reference sequence). The CDR3 loop spans 16 amino acids.

The rearrangement joins TRBV18 to TRBJ2-1; possible D gene TRBD2, 6 bases. Trimming shortened V by 0 bases and J by 6 bases, and 15 bases separated the two germline ends. The CDR3 is 16 residues long. The germline gives CDR1 KGHSH, CDR2 LQKENI. CDR3 DNA: TGTGCCAGCTCACCACCGGAGGCGGGGAAGGTCAATGAGCAGTTCTTC. This translates into CASSPPEAGKVNEQFF.

The chain couples TRBV27 to TRBJ2-2; D is possibly TRBD2 (6 bases). V lost 5 bases to trimming and J lost 3 bases, with 16 bases between them. The CDR3 length is 16 residues. The germline V gene has CDR1 MNHEY and CDR2 SMNVEV (reference sequence). This chain's CDR3 is CASSQDGRLYTGELFF. DNA of the CDR3: TGTGCCAGCAGTCAAGACGGGAGACTTTACACCGGGGAGCTGTTTTTT.